This TCR beta chain derives from a study of beta chain features in type 1 diabetes. The investigators reverse transcribed all of the isolated RNA, so they sequenced expressed TCRB transcripts. TCRdb's copy holds only in-frame clones and misses some; the assay was immunoSEQ multiplex PCR. The repertoire consists of about 220,000 clones, with 11% occurring once and the leading ten covering over 1%. Germline V gene lookup returns CDR1 SNHLY and CDR2 FYNNEI. The CDR3 length is 12 residues. Trimming left V 6 bases short and J 4 bases short, with 8 bases between. The table lists this clone with a few counts.

The TCR comes from a man between 18 and 35 years old in good health. The specimen was central memory CD4+ T cells from blood. The chain carries TRBV2 and TRBJ2-3; possible D gene TRBD1, 5 bases. The CDR3, as DNA: TGTGCCAGCAGGGAACAGGCAGATACGCAGTATTTT. Translating it yields CASREQADTQYF.